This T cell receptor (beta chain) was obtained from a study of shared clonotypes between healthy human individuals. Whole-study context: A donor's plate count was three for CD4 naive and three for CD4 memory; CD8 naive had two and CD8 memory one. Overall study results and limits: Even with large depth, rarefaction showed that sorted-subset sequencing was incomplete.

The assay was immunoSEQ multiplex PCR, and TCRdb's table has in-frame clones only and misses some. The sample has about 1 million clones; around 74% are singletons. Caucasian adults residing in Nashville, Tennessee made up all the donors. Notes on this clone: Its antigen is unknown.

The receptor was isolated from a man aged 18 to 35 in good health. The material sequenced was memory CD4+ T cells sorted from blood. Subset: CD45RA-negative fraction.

This chain's CDR3 is CASSFNPNEKLFF. The CDR3 coding sequence is TGCGCCAGCAGCTTCAATCCTAATGAAAAACTGTTTTTT. The V call is TRBV5-1, the J call TRBJ1-4; D ambiguous. The CDR3 loop spans 13 amino acids. The germline CDR1 and CDR2 sequences are SGHRS and YFSETQ. V shed 2 bases and J shed 3 bases, with 5 bases lying between them.